The clone carrying this T cell receptor (beta chain) was seen more than once but under ten times. Its matching antigen is unknown. Using immunoSEQ multiplex PCR, the repertoire was profiled, and TCRdb retains in-frame clones only, with some absent. The data show about 100,000 clones, about 91% seen once. This entry is derived from a study of OX40 agonist ivuxolimab in advanced cancers. Study overall: The dose of intravenous ivuxolimab that patients received every 2 weeks ranged from 0.01 to 10 mg/kg. Whole-study results and caveats: Certain nonresponders additionally had low normalized T-cell clonal expansion.

CDR3 size: 11 residues. Trimming left V 11 bases short and J 6 bases short, with 13 bases between. Germline V CDR1 and CDR2: MNHNY, SVGAGI (reference sequence). This sequence joins TRBV6-6 and TRBJ1-2; D ambiguous. The specimen was CD4+ or CD8+ T cells sorted from blood, collected in a trial of the OX40 agonist ivuxolimab. The source of this sequence is an adult with an advanced solid tumor such as melanoma, head and neck, liver or kidney cancer. CDR3 nucleotide sequence: TGTGCCCTCAGTCGGGAGGATGGCTACACCTTC. This gives the protein CALSREDGYTF.